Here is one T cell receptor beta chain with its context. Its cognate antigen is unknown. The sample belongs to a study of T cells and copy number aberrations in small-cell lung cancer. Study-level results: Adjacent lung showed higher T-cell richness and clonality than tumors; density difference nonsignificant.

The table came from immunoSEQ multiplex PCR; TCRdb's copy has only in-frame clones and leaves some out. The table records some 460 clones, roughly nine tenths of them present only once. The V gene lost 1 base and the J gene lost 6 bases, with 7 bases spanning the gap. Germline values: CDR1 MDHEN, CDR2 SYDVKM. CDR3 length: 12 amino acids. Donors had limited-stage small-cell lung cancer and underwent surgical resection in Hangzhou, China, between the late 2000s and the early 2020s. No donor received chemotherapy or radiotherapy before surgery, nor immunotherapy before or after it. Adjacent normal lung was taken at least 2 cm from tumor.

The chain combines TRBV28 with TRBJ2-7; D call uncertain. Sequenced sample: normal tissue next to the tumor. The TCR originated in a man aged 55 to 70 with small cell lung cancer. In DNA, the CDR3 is TGTGCCAGCAGTTTATCGGCCCTCGAGCAGTACTTC. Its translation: CASSLSALEQYF.